This TCR beta chain was obtained from a study of T cell responses to AZD1222 COVID-19 vaccine. The CDR3 length is 18 residues. V lost 0 bases and J 0 bases, leaving 15 bases between the germline ends. The V gene's germline CDR1 is MGHRA and CDR2 YSYEKL. Profiled with immunoSEQ multiplex PCR; TCRdb holds only in-frame clones, not every one. Counted here are 90,000 to 140,000 clones, roughly 87% occurring once; the ten biggest clones make up approximately 5.1%. The sequence was obtained from an adult in good health. This chain links TRBV4-1 with TRBJ1-3; D unclear. The sample consisted of peripheral blood, taken on day 0 of AZD1222 vaccination. CDR3 bases: TGCGCCAGCAGCCAAGAAATTCTTCCTCGACTCTCTGGAAACACCATATATTTT. Amino acids: CASSQEILPRLSGNTIYF.